Following are 21 T cell receptor beta chains from one sample sequenced in a study of Graves' ophthalmopathy and Graves' hyperthyroidism. RNA transcripts were the template, and TCR beta CDR3 regions were amplified from them. Following a first-round RT-PCR that used HTBI primers, a second-round multiplex PCR was carried out. One entry per CDR3 protein, called by TCRdb with MiXCR from the multiplex PCR reads. This table holds about 410,000 distinct CDR3 sequences, about 16% found once. The source material was peripheral blood. Receptors were obtained from a woman aged 18 to 35 with Graves' ophthalmopathy.

This clonotype came up many times. The chain combines TRBV7-6 with TRBJ2-2; unclear D gene. The CDR3 consists of 13 residues. CDR1 is SGHVS, CDR2 FNYEAQ, per germline. The V and J ends lost 4 bases and 7 bases respectively, with 10 bases between them. CDR3 residues: CASSSTVIGELFF. The CDR3 DNA is TGTGCCAGCAGCTCAACCGTTATCGGGGAGCTGTTTTTT.

This clonotype showed up many times. V is TRBV27 and J is TRBJ1-5, with D hard to call. CDR1 MNHEY and CDR2 SMNVEV come from the germline V gene (reference sequence). V was shortened by 2 bases and J by 6 bases, with 8 bases between the two germline ends. CDR3 length: 13 residues. CDR3 nucleotides: TGTGCCAGCAGTTTAAGGGAAGGTCAGCCCCAGCATTTT. It encodes CASSLREGQPQHF.

This clonotype has at least ten counts. The V gene is TRBV19, the J gene TRBJ2-5; TRBD2 agrees at 9 bases. Germline V gives CDR1 LNHDA, CDR2 SQIVND (reference sequence). The J segment lost 5 bases and the V segment lost 3 bases, leaving 7 bases of the junction unmatched. CDR3 length: 15 residues. CDR3 residues: CASSIALAGTETQYF. In nucleotides, the CDR3 is TGTGCCAGTAGTATTGCACTAGCGGGTACGGAGACCCAGTACTTC.

This clonotype was observed at least ten times. The gene calls are TRBV6-5 and TRBJ2-5, with 13 nucleotides matching TRBD2. The CDR3 extends over 16 amino acids. Losses at the gene ends were 4 bases for V and 2 bases for J; bases not matched to a gene: 4. Germline loops: CDR1 MNHEY, CDR2 SVGAGI. The CDR3: CASSWTSGRPQETQYF. In DNA, the CDR3 is TGTGCCAGCAGTTGGACTAGCGGGAGACCACAAGAGACCCAGTACTTC.

This clonotype was counted at least ten times. The chain couples TRBV27 to TRBJ1-1; D is possibly TRBD1 (5 bases). Looked up from germline, CDR1 is MNHEY and CDR2 is SMNVEV (reference sequence). This CDR3 is 13 amino acids long. The V end was cut by 0 bases, the J end by 11 bases, with 13 bases between. The CDR3 DNA follows: TGTGCCAGCAGTTTATCGAGCGGCGAGGGGGCTTTCTTT. Protein sequence: CASSLSSGEGAFF.

This clonotype showed up many times. The V gene is TRBV7-9, the J gene TRBJ2-7; D is uncertain. Germline V gene sequence: CDR1 SEHNR, CDR2 FQNEAQ (reference sequence). V was pared by 5 bases and J by 6 bases, with 20 bases between. The CDR3 has 15 amino acids. CDR3 DNA sequence: TGTGCCAGCAGCCTTAACCTCTTGATAGCAGGCGAGCAGTACTTC. As protein: CASSLNLLIAGEQYF.

In its sample, this clonotype was seen many times. The V gene is TRBV6-2 or TRBV6-3, the J gene TRBJ2-7, with D unresolved. Trimming took off 5 bases at V and 5 bases at J, with 10 bases between the two ends. This CDR3 comprises 12 residues. Germline values: CDR1 MNHEY, CDR2 SVGEGT. CDR3 loop: CASSVGNNEQYF. CDR3 in DNA: TGTGCCAGCAGTGTGGGGAACAACGAGCAGTACTTC.

In its sample, this clonotype was seen many times. V gene TRBV11-2 combines with J gene TRBJ2-2; 7 positions agree with TRBD1. Looked up from germline, CDR1 is SGHAT and CDR2 is FQNNGV. The CDR3 length is 17 residues. V shed 4 bases, J shed 0 bases, and the junction held 8 bases outside the gene matches. The CDR3 loop reads CASSSLEQGANTGELFF. The CDR3 nucleotides read TGTGCCAGCAGCTCGCTGGAGCAGGGGGCGAACACCGGGGAGCTGTTTTTT. The entire variable domain, with the rest obtained from reference TRBV11-2 and TRBJ2-2, is as follows: EAGVAQSPRYKIIEKRQSVAFWCNPISGHATLYWYQQILGQGPKLLIQFQNNGVVDDSQLPKDRFSAERLKGVDSTLKIQPAKLEDSAVYLCASSSLEQGANTGELFFGEGSRLTVL.

This clonotype was counted a single time. This sequence joins TRBV19 and TRBJ1-1; 7 nucleotides align to TRBD1. Germline loops: CDR1 LNHDA, CDR2 SQIVND (reference sequence). J was trimmed by 2 bases and V by 7 bases; bases with no gene match: 7. The CDR3 extends over 14 amino acids. The CDR3 spells CASTVYRGNTEAFF. The DNA for the CDR3 is TGTGCCAGTACCGTATACAGGGGCAACACTGAAGCTTTCTTT.

The table lists this clonotype with a few counts. The chain has TRBV6-5 and TRBJ1-2; 9 bases are shared with TRBD1. The V segment lost 4 bases and the J segment 6 bases; nucleotides outside the gene matches: 3. CDR3 length equals 13 residues. In germline, CDR1 is MNHEY, CDR2 SVGAGI. The CDR3 DNA follows: TGTGCCAGCAGTTCGACAGGGGGAAATGGCTACACCTTC. It codes for CASSSTGGNGYTF.

This clonotype has a count of ten or more. V gene TRBV6-1 combines with J gene TRBJ1-5, with D uncertain. Germline V gene sequence: CDR1 MNHNS, CDR2 SASEGT. The V end lost 2 bases, the J end lost 3 bases, and 11 bases lay between the germline ends. The CDR3 loop spans 15 amino acids. This CDR3 is CASSENMGFNQPQHF. The CDR3 DNA follows: TGTGCCAGCAGTGAAAATATGGGGTTCAATCAGCCCCAGCATTTT.

This clonotype occurred many times. The rearrangement links TRBV20-1 to TRBJ1-2, with D possibly matching TRBD1 (6 bases). CDR3 length: 12 residues. The V gene lost 5 bases and the J gene lost 0 bases, with 7 bases spanning the gap. The germline V gene has CDR1 DFQATT and CDR2 SNEGSKA (reference sequence). This chain's CDR3 is CSAWTANYGYTF. The CDR3 coding sequence is TGCAGTGCTTGGACAGCTAACTATGGCTACACCTTC.

This clonotype was seen many times. V usage is TRBV20-1 and J usage is TRBJ2-7; no definite D call. The CDR3 is made up of 12 amino acids. V was shortened by 2 bases and J by 6 bases, with 11 bases between the two germline ends. Per the germline V gene, CDR1 is DFQATT and CDR2 is SNEGSKA (reference sequence). CDR3 sequence: CSARRTPSEQYF. The CDR3 region has the DNA TGCAGTGCTAGAAGAACCCCCTCCGAGCAGTACTTC.

The sample holds many counts of this clonotype. This chain links TRBV12-3 or TRBV12-4 with TRBJ2-6; D is possibly TRBD1 (7 bases). Trimming stripped 3 bases from V and 2 bases from J, with 14 bases between. The CDR3 sequence is 17 residues long. In nucleotides, the CDR3 is TGTGCCAGCAGTTTGCGGCAGGGGGAGGCTGGGGCCAACGTCCTGACTTTC. As protein: CASSLRQGEAGANVLTF.

This clonotype has ten or more counts. The chain combines TRBV11-1 with TRBJ1-1; D remains ambiguous. V was trimmed by 1 base and J by 3 bases, leaving 15 bases between them. CDR1 and CDR2 (germline): SGHAT, FQDESV (reference sequence). This CDR3 spans 16 amino acids. The CDR3 coding sequence is TGTGCCAGCAGCTTAGGAGAATCGGAGTCACACACTGAAGCTTTCTTT. Protein: CASSLGESESHTEAFF.

The V and J genes are TRBV10-3 and TRBJ1-6; the match to TRBD1 covers 8 bases. The CDR3 covers 14 residues. Trimming at V came to 8 bases and at J to 7 bases, leaving 7 bases not matched to a gene. The germline V gene encodes CDR1 ENHRY and CDR2 SYGVKD. CDR3 DNA: TGTGCCATCCGACAGGGGAGGACCAATTCACCCCTCCACTTT. Protein sequence: CAIRQGRTNSPLHF.

The table lists this clonotype with many counts. The rearrangement joins TRBV7-3 to TRBJ2-4; no definite D call. This CDR3 region has 15 residues. Germline-derived CDR1 and CDR2 are SGHTA and FQGTGA. Trimming removed 3 bases from V and 0 bases from J, with 9 bases in between. The CDR3: CASSFDGVAKNIQYF. DNA of the CDR3: TGTGCCAGCAGCTTTGACGGCGTAGCCAAAAACATTCAGTACTTC.

This clonotype was recorded many times. The chain joins TRBV28 to TRBJ2-7, with 8 positions matching TRBD1. The CDR3 extends over 17 amino acids. Germline CDR1 reads MDHEN; CDR2 reads SYDVKM. V lost 6 bases and J lost 4; bases outside the gene matches: 17. The CDR3 DNA is TGTGCCAGCAGCCCCACCGGGACAGGATCAACCTTGTACGAGCAGTACTTC. Its translation is CASSPTGTGSTLYEQYF.

This clonotype was observed at least ten times. This chain connects TRBV19 to TRBJ1-1, with D maybe TRBD1 (6 bases). Germline V gives CDR1 LNHDA, CDR2 SQIVND (reference sequence). Deletions cut 7 bases from V and 2 bases from J, with 17 bases between. The CDR3 covers 15 residues. The CDR3 region has the DNA TGTGCCAGTAAGGGGGGCGGGACACCTAACACTGAAGCTTTCTTT. This translates into CASKGGGTPNTEAFF.

This clonotype was observed at least ten times. The rearrangement links TRBV6-2 or TRBV6-3 to TRBJ2-2; no firm D call. Trimming shortened V by 6 bases and J by 1 base, and 12 bases separated the two germline ends. The CDR3 extends over 15 amino acids. Per the germline V gene, CDR1 is MNHEY and CDR2 is SVGEGT. The CDR3 nucleotides read TGTGCCAGCAGAACCGAACTCCGGAACACCGGGGAGCTGTTTTTT. This sequence encodes CASRTELRNTGELFF.

The chain is built from TRBV4-1 and TRBJ2-5; D unresolved. CDR1 is MGHRA, CDR2 YSYEKL, per germline. Deletions cut 0 bases from V and 6 bases from J, with 14 bases between. The CDR3 covers 15 residues. CDR3 coding DNA: TGCGCCAGCAGCCAAGATGCCCCGCTAGGACAGACCCAGTACTTC. Translating gives CASSQDAPLGQTQYF.